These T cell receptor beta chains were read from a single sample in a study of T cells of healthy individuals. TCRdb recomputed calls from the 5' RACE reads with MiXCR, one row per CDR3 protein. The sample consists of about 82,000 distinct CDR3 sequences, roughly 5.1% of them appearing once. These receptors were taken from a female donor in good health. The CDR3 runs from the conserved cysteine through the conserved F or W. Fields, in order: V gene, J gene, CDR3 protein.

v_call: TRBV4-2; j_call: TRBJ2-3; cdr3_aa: CASSQAGTHNTQYF
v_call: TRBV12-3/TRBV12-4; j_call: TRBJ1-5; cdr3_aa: CASSFAYSNQPQHF
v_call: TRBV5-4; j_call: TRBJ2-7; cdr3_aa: CASSLGDRAYEQYF
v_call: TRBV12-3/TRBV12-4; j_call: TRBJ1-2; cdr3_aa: CASSLLQFYGYTF
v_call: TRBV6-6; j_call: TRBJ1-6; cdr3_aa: CASSTAPLNLQGKESPLHF
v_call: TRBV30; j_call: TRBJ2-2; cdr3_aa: CAWSPLMDSDTGELFF
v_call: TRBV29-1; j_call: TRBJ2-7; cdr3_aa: CSVEGGIPYEQYF
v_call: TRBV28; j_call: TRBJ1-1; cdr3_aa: CASSSGLLEAFF
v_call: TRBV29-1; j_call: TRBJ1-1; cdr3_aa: CSVEDRSYTEAFF
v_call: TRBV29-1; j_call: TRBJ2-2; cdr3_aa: CSVGQATGPTGELFF
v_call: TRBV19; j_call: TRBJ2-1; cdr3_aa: CASSIAGGSYNEQFF
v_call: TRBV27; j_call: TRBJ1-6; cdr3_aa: CASSFSANAGSYNSPLHF
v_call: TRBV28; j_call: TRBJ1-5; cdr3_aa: CASSFGNSNQPQHF
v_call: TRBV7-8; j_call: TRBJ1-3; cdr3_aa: CASSLVTGQLGSGNTIYF
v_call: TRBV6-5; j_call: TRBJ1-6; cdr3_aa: CASSYLPLGQRNSPLHF
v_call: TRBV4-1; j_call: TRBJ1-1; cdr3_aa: CASSQIKGPKGTEAFF
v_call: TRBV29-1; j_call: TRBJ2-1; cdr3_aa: CSVEVSKGEQFF
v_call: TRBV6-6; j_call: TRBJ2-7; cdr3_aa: CATLRGAPPHEQYF
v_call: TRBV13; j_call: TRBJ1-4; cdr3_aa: CASSPPNRGVNEKLFF
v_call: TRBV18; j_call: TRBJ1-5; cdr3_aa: CASSPLEHQAQHF
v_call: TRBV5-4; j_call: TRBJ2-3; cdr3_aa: CASSLYGLQYF
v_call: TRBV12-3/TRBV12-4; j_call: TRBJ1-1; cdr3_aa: CASREGTGWGNTEAFF
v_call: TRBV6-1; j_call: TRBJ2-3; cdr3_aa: CASSGQATDTQYF
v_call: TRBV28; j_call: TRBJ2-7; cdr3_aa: CASRMPGDNYYEQYF
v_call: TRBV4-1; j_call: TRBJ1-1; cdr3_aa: CASSRTMNTEAFF
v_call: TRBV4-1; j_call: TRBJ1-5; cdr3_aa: CASSQLLITGGGNQPQHF
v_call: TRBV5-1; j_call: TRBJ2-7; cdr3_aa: CASSATGQKHEQYF
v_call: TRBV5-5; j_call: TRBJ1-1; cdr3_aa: CASSLWQMRNTEAFF
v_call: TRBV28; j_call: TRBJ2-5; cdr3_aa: CASTPGGGGETQYF
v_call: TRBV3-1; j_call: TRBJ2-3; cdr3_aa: CASSQIYEGDTQYF
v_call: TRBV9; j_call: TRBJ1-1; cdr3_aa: CASSNWGEGTEAFF
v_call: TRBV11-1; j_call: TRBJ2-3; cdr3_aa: CASSSTGSGTSGRYRTDTQYF